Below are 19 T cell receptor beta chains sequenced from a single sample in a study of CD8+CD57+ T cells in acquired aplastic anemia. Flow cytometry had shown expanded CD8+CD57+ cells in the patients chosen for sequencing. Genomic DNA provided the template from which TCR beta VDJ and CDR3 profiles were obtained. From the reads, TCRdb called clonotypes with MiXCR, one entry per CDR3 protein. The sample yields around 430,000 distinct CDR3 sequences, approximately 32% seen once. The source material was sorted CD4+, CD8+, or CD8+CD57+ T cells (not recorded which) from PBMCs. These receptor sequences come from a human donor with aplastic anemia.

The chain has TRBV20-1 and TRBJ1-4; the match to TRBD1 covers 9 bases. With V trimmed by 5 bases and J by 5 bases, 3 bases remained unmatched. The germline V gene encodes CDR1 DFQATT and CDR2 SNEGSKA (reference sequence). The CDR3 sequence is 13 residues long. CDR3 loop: CSASGTGNEKLFF. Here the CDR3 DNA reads TGCAGTGCTTCCGGGACAGGGAATGAAAAACTGTTTTTT.

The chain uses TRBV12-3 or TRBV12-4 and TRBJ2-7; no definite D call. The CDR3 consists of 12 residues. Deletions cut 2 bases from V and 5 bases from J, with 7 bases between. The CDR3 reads CASSLQADEQYF. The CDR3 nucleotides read TGTGCCAGCAGTTTACAGGCCGACGAGCAGTACTTC.

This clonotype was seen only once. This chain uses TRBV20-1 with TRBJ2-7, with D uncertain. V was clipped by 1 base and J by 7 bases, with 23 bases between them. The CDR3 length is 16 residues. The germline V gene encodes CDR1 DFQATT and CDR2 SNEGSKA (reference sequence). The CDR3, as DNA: TGCAGTGCTAGAGTCGCCGAGCCCCGTAGGTACAATGAGCAGTACTTC. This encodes CSARVAEPRRYNEQYF.

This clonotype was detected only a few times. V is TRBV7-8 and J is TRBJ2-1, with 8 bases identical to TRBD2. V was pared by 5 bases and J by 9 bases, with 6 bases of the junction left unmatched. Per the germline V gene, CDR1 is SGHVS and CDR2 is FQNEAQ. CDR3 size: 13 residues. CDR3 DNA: TGTGCCAGCAGCCACCCTGCGGGGGGTGAGCAGTTCTTC. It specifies CASSHPAGGEQFF.

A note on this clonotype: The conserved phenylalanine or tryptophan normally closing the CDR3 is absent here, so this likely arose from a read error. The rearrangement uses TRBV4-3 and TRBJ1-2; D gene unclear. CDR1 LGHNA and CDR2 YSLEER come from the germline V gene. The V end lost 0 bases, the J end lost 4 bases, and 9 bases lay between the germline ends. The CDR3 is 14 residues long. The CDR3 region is CASSQDEAGYGYTL. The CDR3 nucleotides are TGCGCCAGCAGCCAAGATGAGGCAGGCTATGGCTACACCCTC.

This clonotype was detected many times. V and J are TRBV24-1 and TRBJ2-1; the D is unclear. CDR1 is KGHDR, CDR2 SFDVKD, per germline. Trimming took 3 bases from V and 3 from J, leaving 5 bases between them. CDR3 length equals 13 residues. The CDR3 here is CATSDLYYNEQFF. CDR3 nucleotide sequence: TGTGCCACCAGTGATCTTTACTACAATGAGCAGTTCTTC.

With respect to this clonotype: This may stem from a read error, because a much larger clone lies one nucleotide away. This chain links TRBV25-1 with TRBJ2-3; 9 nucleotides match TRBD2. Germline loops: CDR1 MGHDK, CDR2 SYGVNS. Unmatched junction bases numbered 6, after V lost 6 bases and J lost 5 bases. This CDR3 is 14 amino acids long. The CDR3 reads CASSLAGVIDTQYF. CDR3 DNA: TGTGCCAGCAGCTTAGCGGGAGTGATAGATACGCAGTATTTT.

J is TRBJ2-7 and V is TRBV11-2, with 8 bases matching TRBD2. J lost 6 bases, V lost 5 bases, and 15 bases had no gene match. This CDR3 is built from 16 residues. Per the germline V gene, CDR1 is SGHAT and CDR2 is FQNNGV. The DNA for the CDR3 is TGTGCCAGCAGCCCGCCGGGGCTAGCGGGCGGTTTCGAGCAGTACTTC. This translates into CASSPPGLAGGFEQYF.

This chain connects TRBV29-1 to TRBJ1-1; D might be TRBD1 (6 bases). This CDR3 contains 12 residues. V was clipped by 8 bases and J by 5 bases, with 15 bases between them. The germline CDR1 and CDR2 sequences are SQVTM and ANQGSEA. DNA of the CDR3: TGCAGCAGTACGGATAGGGGGACTGAAGCTTTCTTT. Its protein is CSSTDRGTEAFF.

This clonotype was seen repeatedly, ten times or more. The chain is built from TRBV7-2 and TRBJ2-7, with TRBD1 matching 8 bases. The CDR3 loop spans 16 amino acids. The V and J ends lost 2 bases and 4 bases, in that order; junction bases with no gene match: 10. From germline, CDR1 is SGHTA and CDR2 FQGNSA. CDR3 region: CASSLSGGRGLYEQYF. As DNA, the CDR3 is TGTGCCAGCAGCTTAAGTGGGGGCAGGGGGCTGTACGAGCAGTACTTC.

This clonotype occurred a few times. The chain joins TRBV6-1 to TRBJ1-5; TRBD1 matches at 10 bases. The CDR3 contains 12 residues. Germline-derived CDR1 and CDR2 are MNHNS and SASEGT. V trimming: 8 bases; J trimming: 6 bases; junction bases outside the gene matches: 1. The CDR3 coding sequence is TGTGCCAGCGACAGGGGGCCTCAGCCCCAGCATTTT. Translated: CASDRGPQPQHF.

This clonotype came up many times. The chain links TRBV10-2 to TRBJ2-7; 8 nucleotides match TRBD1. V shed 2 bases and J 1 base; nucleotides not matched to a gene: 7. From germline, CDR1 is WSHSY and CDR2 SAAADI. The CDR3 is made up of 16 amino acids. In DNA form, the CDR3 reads TGCGCCAGCAGTGAGCCAAGGACAGGGTCATCCTACGAGCAGTACTTC. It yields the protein CASSEPRTGSSYEQYF.

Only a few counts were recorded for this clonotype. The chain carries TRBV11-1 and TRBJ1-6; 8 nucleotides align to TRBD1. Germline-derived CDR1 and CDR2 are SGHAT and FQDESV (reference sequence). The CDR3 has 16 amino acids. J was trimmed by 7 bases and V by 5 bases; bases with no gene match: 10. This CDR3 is CASSQSDRGVNSPLHF. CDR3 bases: TGTGCCAGCAGCCAAAGCGACAGGGGTGTCAATTCACCCCTCCACTTT.

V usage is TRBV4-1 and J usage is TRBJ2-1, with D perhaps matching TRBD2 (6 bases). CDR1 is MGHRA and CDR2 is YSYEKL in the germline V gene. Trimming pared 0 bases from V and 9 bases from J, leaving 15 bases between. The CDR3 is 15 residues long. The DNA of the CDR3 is TGCGCCAGCAGCCAAGACCCGACTAGTAGGATTGAGCAGTTCTTC. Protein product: CASSQDPTSRIEQFF.

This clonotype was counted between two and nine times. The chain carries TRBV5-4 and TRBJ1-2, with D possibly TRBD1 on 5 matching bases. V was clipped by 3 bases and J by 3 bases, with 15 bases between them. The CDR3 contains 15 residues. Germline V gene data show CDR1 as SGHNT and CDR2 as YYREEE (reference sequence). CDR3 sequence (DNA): TGTGCCAGCAGCTCCACCGGGGGGACTGACTATGGCTACACCTTC. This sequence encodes CASSSTGGTDYGYTF.

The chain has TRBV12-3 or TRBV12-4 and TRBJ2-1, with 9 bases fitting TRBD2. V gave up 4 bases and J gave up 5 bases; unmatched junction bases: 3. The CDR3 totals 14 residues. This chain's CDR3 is CASSSTSGNNEQFF. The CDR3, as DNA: TGTGCCAGCAGTTCGACTAGCGGTAACAATGAGCAGTTCTTC.

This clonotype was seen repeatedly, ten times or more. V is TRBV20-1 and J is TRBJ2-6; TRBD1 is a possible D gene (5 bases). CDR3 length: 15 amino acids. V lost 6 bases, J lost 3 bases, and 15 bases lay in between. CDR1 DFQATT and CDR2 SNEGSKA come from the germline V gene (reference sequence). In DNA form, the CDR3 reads TGCAGTGCCATCACTCCCAGGGTTGGGGCCAACGTCCTGACTTTC. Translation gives CSAITPRVGANVLTF.

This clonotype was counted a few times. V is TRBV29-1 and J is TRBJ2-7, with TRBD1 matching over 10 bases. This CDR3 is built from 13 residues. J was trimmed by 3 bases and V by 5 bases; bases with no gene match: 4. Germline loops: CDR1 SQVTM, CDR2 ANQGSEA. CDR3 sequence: CSVQGQGFYEQYF. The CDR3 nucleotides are TGCAGCGTTCAGGGACAGGGGTTCTACGAGCAGTACTTC.

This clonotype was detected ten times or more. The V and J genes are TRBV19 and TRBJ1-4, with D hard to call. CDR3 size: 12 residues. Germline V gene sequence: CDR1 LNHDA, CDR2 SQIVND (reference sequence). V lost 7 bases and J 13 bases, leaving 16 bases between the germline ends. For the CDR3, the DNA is TGTGCCAGTACCTCCGTGCCCTCATTACTGTTTTTT. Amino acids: CASTSVPSLLFF.